One T cell receptor (beta chain) is described in this entry. The PCR employed 60 Vbeta primers together with 13 Jbeta primers. Clones were sequenced by immunoSEQ multiplex PCR, and TCRdb holds only the in-frame ones, with some missing. This sample lists about 140,000 clones; its ten largest clones have 2.2%. From germline, CDR1 is GTSNPN and CDR2 SVGIG (reference sequence). With 0 bases clipped from V and 6 bases from J, the junction kept 5 bases outside the gene matches. The CDR3 loop spans 15 amino acids. The sample comes from a study of cytomegalovirus exposure and HLA in healthy donors. This sequence was found in a woman under 30 in good health and CMV-seronegative. The specimen sequenced was PBMCs. This chain connects TRBV30 to TRBJ2-1; TRBD2 matches at 10 bases. CDR3 sequence reads: CAWSVNLAGANEQFF. CDR3 in DNA: TGTGCCTGGAGTGTAAACCTAGCGGGAGCCAATGAGCAGTTCTTC.